A single sample is the source of the 5 T cell receptor beta chains below, sequenced in a study of tumor and adjacent non-tumor tissue in lung cancer. TCRbeta libraries were built with three rounds of nested PCR, modified from ARM-PCR. TCRdb fed the multiplex PCR reads into MiXCR, producing one record per CDR3 protein. The table has 69,000 or so distinct CDR3 sequences, around three quarters seen once. The template was RNA from unsorted bulk tissue. Sequencing input: lung tumor tissue. These TCRs come from a man aged 55 to 70 with non-small cell lung cancer.

For this clonotype: The junction departs from germline at one end; a sequencing error may be responsible. This chain uses TRBV29-1 with TRBJ2-7; 8 bases are a match to TRBD1. Germline CDR1 reads SQVTM; CDR2 reads ANQGSEA. The CDR3 is 15 residues long. Here the CDR3 DNA reads TGCAGCGTTAAAGATCCGGGACAGGCCTCCTACGAGCATTACTTC. This encodes CSVKDPGQASYEHYF.

The chain's CDR3 is CSVARTGGEGYTF. The CDR3, as DNA: TGCAGTGTGGCAAGAACGGGGGGGGAGGGCTACACCTTC. The chain joins TRBV20-1 to TRBJ1-2; weak D call: TRBD1 (5 bases). Germline V gives CDR1 DFQATT, CDR2 SNEGSKA (reference sequence). V shed 7 bases and J shed 8 bases, with 20 bases lying between them. The CDR3 has 13 residues.

This clonotype was counted only a few times. The CDR3 DNA follows: TGTGCCAGCAGTGAAATGGGAGTCGTTTCTGGCACAGATACGCAGTATTTT. Amino acid sequence: CASSEMGVVSGTDTQYF. The chain carries TRBV6-1 and TRBJ2-3, with a possible D match to TRBD2 (5 bases). This CDR3 contains 17 residues. The V end lost 2 bases, the J end lost 1 base, and 16 bases lay between the germline ends. Germline CDR1 and CDR2: MNHNS and SASEGT.

This clonotype was detected many times. The chain is built from TRBV5-1 and TRBJ1-4, with D unclear. The CDR3 has 14 residues. CDR1 is SGHRS, CDR2 YFSETQ, per germline. V lost 4 bases and J 0 bases, leaving 7 bases between the germline ends. CDR3 loop: CASSQTSTNEKLFF. DNA for the CDR3: TGCGCCAGCAGCCAAACGTCAACTAATGAAAAACTGTTTTTT.

Of note for this clonotype: This clone may be a read error of a much larger clone one base away. This chain uses TRBV6-5 with TRBJ1-1, with a tentative D call TRBD1 (5 bases). CDR1 and CDR2 from the germline V gene are MNHEY and SVGAGI. The CDR3 has 13 residues. The CDR3 bases are TGTGCCAGCAGTGAGACAGTTAACAATGAAGCTTTCTTT. It translates to CASSETVNNEAFF.